This TCR beta chain was identified in a study of cytomegalovirus exposure and HLA in healthy donors. The overall study: A prior study identified 100 million to 130 million unique TCR beta sequences from some 200 million T cells. An early release of data contained tens of millions of unique TCRs, which came from HLA-typed donors.

This clone was recorded once. Antigen unknown. Trimming took 0 bases from V and 8 from J, leaving 11 bases between them. Germline values: CDR1 MNHEY, CDR2 SVGAGI. The CDR3 contains 15 residues. PCR primers comprised 60 Vbeta and 13 Jbeta primers. Under the authors' procedure: Unique TCR beta chains numbered around 75 million in a later analysis, with roughly 11 million shared. Assay used: immunoSEQ multiplex PCR; TCRdb lists only in-frame clones, some missing. V and J calls and clone size are those listed in that table; D and trimming were worked out from the DNA. The sample has about 130,000 clones; about 78% are singletons. Study results and caveats: A list of about 180 TCR beta chains associated with cytomegalovirus was given.

The sequencing input was PBMCs. V and J are TRBV6-5 and TRBJ1-6; TRBD1 is a possible D gene (6 bases). The clonotype was recovered from a middle-aged man in good health and CMV-seropositive. The CDR3 bases are TGTGCCAGCAGTTACTCAGCCAGGGGATATTCACCCCTCCACTTT. This codes for CASSYSARGYSPLHF.